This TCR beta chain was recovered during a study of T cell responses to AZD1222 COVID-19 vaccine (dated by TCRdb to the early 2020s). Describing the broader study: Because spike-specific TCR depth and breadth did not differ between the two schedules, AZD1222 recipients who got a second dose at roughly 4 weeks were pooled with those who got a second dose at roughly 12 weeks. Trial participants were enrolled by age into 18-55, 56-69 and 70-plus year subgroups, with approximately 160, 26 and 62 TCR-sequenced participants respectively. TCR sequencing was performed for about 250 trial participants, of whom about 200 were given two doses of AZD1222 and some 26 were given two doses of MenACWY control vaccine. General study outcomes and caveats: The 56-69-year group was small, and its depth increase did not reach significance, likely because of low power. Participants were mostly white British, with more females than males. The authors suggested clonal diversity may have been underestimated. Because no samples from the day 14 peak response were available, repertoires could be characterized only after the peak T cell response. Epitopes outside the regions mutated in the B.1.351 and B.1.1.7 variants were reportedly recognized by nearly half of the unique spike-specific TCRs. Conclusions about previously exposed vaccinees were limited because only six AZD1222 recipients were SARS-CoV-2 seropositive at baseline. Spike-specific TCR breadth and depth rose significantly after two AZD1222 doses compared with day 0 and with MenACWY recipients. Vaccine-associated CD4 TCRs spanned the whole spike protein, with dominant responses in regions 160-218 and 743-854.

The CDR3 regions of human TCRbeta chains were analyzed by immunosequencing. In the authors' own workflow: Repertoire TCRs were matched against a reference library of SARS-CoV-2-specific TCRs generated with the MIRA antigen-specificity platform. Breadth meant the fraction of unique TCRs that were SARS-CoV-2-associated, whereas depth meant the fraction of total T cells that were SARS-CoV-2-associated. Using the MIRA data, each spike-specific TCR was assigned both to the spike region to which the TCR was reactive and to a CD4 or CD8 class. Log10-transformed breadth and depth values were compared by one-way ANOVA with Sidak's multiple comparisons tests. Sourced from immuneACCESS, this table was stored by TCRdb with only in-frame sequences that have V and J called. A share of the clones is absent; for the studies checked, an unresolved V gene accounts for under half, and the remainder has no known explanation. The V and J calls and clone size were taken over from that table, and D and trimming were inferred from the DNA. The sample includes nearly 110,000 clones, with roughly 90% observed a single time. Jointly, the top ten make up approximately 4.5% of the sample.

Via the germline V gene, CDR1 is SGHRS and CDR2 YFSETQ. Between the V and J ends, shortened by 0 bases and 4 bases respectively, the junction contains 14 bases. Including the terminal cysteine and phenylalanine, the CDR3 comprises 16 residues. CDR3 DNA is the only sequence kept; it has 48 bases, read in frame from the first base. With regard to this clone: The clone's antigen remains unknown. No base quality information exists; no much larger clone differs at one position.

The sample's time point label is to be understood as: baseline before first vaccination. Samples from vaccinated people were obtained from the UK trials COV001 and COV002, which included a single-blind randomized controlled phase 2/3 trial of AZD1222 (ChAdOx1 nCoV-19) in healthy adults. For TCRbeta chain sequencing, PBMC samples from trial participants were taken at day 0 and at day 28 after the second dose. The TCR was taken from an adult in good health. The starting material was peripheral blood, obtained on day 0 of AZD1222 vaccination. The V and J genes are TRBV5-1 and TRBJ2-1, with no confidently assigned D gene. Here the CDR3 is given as CASSLAVQTNYNEQFF. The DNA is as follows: TGCGCCAGCAGCTTGGCGGTCCAGACAAATTACAATGAGCAGTTCTTC.